This entry is about one T cell receptor (beta chain). Its antigen is not identified. J lost 1 base, V lost 5 bases, and 13 bases had no gene match. Germline V CDR1 and CDR2: MNHEY, SMNVEV (reference sequence). There are 17 residues in the CDR3. This specimen comes from a study of cytomegalovirus exposure and HLA in healthy donors. General study results and limits: Common viral pathogens seemed, in a later analysis, to connect with several of the most significant clusters.

PCR was performed using 60 Vbeta and 13 Jbeta primers. Sequenced by immunoSEQ multiplex PCR; TCRdb stores in-frame clones only, minus some. The sample holds around 140,000 clones, just under 85% seen once. The sequence came from a man aged 30 to 45 in good health and CMV-seropositive. The material sequenced was PBMCs. This rearrangement joins TRBV27 to TRBJ1-1; 7 bases are shared with TRBD1. CDR3 region: CASSQMTGYYSNTEAFF. CDR3 DNA: TGTGCCAGCAGTCAAATGACAGGGTATTACTCGAACACTGAAGCTTTCTTT.